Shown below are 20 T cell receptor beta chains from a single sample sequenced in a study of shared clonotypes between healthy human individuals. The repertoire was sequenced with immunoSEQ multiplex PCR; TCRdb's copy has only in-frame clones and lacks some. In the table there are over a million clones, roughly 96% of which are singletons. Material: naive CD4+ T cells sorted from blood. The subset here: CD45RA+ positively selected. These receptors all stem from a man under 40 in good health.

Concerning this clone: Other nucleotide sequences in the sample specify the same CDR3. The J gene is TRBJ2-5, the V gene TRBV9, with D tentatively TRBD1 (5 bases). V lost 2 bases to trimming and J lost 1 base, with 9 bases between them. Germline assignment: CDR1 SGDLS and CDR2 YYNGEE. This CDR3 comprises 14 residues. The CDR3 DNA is TGTGCCAGCAGCGTTCAGGGAACCCAAGAGACCCAGTACTTC. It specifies CASSVQGTQETQYF.

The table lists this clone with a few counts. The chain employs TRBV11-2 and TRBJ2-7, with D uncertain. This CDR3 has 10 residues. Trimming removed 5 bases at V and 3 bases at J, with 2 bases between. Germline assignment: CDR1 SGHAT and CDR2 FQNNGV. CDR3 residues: CASSNYEQYF. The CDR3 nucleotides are TGTGCCAGCAGCAACTACGAGCAGTACTTC.

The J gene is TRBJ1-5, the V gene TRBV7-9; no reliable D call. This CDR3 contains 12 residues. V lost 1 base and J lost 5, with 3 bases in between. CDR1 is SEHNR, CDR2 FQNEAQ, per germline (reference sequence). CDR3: CASSLDDQPQHF. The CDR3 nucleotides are TGTGCCAGCAGCTTAGATGATCAGCCCCAGCATTTT.

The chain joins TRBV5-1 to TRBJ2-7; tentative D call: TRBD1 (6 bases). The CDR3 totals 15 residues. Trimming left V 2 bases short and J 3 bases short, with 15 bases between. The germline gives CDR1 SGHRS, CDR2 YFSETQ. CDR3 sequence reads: CASSFRAGGFYEQYF. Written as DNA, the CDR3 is TGCGCCAGCAGCTTCCGAGCTGGGGGCTTCTACGAGCAGTACTTC.

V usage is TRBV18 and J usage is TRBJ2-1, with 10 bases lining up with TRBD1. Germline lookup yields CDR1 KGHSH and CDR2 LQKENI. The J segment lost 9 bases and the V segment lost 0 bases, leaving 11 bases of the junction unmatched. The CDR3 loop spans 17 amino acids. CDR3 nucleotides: TGTGCCAGCTCACCACCTCGACAGGGGGCGAGATCGATTGAGCAGTTCTTC. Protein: CASSPPRQGARSIEQFF.

CDR3 bases: TGTGCCAGCAGCTTGGGAGGGGGAATCCTACACACTGAAGCTTTCTTT. This gives the protein CASSLGGGILHTEAFF. The J gene is TRBJ1-1, the V gene TRBV5-6; D perhaps matches TRBD1 (6 bases). CDR3 size: 16 residues. Germline loops: CDR1 SGHDT, CDR2 YYEEEE. Deletions cut 0 bases from V and 3 bases from J, with 15 bases between. Filled out from reference TRBV5-6 and TRBJ1-1, the complete variable domain reads DAGVTQSPTHLIKTRGQQVTLRCSPKSGHDTVSWYQQALGQGPQFIFQYYEEEERQRGNFPDRFSGHQFPNYSSELNVNALLLGDSALYLCASSLGGGILHTEAFFGQGTRLTVV.

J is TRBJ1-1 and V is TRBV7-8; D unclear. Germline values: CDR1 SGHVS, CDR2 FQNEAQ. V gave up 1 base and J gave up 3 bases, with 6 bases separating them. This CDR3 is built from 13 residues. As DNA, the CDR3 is TGTGCCAGCAGCTTAGTGCAGCACACTGAAGCTTTCTTT. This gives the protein CASSLVQHTEAFF.

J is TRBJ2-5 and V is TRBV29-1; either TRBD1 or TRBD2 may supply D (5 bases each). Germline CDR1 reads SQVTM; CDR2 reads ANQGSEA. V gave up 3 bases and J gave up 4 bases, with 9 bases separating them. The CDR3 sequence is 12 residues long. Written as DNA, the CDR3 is TGCAGCGTTGATACGGGGCGAGAGACCCAGTACTTC. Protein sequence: CSVDTGRETQYF. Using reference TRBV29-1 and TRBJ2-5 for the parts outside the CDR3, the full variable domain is SAVISQKPSRDICQRGTSLTIQCQVDSQVTMMFWYRQQPGQSLTLIATANQGSEATYESGFVIDKFPISRPNLTFSTLTVSNMSPEDSSIYLCSVDTGRETQYFGPGTRLLVL.

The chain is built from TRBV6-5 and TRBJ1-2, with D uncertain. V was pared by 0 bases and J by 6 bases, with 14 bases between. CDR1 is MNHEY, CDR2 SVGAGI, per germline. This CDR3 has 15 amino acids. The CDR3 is CASSYSALRQNGYTF. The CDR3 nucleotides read TGTGCCAGCAGTTACTCGGCACTCAGGCAGAATGGCTACACCTTC.

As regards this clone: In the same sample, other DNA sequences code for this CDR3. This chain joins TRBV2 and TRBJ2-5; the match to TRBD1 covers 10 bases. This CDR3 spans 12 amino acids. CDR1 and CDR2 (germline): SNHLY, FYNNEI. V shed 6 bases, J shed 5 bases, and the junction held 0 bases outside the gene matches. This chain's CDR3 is CASRDRGETQYF. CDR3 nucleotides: TGTGCCAGCAGGGACAGGGGGGAGACCCAGTACTTC.

CDR3 protein: CASSSHPGMNTEAFF. CDR3 nucleotides: TGCGCCAGCAGCTCCCACCCGGGAATGAACACTGAAGCTTTCTTT. The chain joins TRBV5-1 to TRBJ1-1, with no clear D. V shed 3 bases and J shed 0 bases, with 12 bases lying between them. CDR1 and CDR2 from the germline V gene are SGHRS and YFSETQ. This CDR3 contains 15 residues. Full variable domain (outside the CDR3, taken from reference TRBV5-1 and TRBJ1-1): KAGVTQTPRYLIKTRGQQVTLSCSPISGHRSVSWYQQTPGQGLQFLFEYFSETQRNKGNFPGRFSGRQFSNSRSEMNVSTLELGDSALYLCASSSHPGMNTEAFFGQGTRLTVV.

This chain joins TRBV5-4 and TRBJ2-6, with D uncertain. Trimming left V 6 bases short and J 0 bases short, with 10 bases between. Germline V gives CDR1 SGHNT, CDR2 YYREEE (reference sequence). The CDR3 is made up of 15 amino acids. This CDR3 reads CASTQKSSGANVLTF. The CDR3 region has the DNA TGTGCCAGCACCCAAAAAAGCTCTGGGGCCAACGTCCTGACTTTC.

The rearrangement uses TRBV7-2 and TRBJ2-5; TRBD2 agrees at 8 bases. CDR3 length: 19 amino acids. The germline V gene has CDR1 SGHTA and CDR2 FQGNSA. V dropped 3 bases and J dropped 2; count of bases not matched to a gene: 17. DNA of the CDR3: TGTGCCAGCAGCTTTGCGGGACTAGGAAATTGGGGTTTACAAGAGACCCAGTACTTC. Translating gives CASSFAGLGNWGLQETQYF.

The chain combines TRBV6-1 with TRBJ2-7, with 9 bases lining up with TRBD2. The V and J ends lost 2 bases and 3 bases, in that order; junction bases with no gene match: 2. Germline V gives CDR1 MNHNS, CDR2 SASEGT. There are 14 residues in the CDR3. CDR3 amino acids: CASSEIAGVYEQYF. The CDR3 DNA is TGTGCCAGCAGTGAAATAGCGGGGGTCTACGAGCAGTACTTC.

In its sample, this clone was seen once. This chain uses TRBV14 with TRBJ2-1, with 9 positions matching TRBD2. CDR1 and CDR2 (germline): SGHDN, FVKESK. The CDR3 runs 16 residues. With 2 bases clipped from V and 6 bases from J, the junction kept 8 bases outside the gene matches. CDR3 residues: CASSQPGLAGLNEQFF. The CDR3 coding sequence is TGTGCCAGCAGCCAACCGGGACTAGCAGGCCTCAATGAGCAGTTCTTC.

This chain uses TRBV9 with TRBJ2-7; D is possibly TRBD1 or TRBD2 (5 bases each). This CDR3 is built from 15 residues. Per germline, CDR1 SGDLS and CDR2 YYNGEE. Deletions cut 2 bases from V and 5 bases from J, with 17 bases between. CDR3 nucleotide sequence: TGTGCCAGCAGCGTGGACGAGGGGTTTAAGAACGAGCAGTACTTC. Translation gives CASSVDEGFKNEQYF.

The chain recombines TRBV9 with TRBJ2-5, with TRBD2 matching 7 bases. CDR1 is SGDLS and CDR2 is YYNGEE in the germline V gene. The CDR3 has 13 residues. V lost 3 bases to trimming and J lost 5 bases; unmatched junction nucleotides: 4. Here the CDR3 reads CASSGTRAETQYF. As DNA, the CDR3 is TGTGCCAGCAGCGGGACTAGGGCCGAGACCCAGTACTTC.

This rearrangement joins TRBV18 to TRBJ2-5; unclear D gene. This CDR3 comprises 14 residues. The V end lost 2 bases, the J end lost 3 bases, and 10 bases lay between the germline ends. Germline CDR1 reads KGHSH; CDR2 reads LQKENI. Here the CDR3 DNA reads TGTGCCAGCTCACCAAGTTTAGTAGAAGAGACCCAGTACTTC. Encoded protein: CASSPSLVEETQYF.

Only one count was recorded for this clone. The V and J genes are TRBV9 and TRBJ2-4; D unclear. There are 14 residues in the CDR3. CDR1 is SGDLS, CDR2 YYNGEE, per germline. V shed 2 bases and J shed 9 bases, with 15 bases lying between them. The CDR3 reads CASSVSYPGGIQYF. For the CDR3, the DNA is TGTGCCAGCAGCGTTTCTTATCCCGGCGGCATTCAGTACTTC. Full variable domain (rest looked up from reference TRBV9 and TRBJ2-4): DSGVTQTPKHLITATGQRVTLRCSPRSGDLSVYWYQQSLDQGLQFLIQYYNGEERAKGNILERFSAQQFPDLHSELNLSSLELGDSALYFCASSVSYPGGIQYFGAGTRLSVL.

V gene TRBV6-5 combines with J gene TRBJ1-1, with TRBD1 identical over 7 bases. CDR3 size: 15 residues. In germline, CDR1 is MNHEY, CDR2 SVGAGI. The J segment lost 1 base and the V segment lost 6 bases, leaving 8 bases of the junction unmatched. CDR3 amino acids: CASSPVRGWNTEAFF. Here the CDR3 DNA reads TGTGCCAGCAGCCCCGTCAGGGGGTGGAACACTGAAGCTTTCTTT.